Shown below are 20 T cell receptor beta chains from a single sample sequenced in a study of cytomegalovirus exposure and HLA in healthy donors. Use of 60 Vbeta and 13 Jbeta primers characterized the PCR. The method was immunoSEQ multiplex PCR; TCRdb's version includes in-frame clones alone and lacks a portion of them. The table lists about 170,000 clones, over 60% of them singletons, with 6.3% in the top ten. Sequencing was carried out using PBMCs. The receptor source for this set is a man aged 35 to 55 in good health and CMV-seropositive.

This clone has a single count. The chain carries TRBV10-1 and TRBJ1-1; D perhaps matches TRBD1 (6 bases). With 8 bases removed from V and 3 bases from J, the gap between germline ends came to 13 bases. The CDR3 is 13 amino acids. The germline CDR1 and CDR2 sequences are WNHNN and SYGVQD (reference sequence). CDR3 in DNA: TGCGCCAGCCAGCGACAGGCTTACACTGAAGCTTTCTTT. This sequence encodes CASQRQAYTEAFF.

The chain uses TRBV7-3 and TRBJ2-1; 13 nucleotides line up with TRBD2. Germline V gene lookup returns CDR1 SGHTA and CDR2 FQGTGA. This CDR3 comprises 15 residues. V dropped 6 bases and J dropped 7; count of bases not matched to a gene: 6. In nucleotides, the CDR3 is TGTGCCAGCAGGGAAGGACTAGCGGGAGCGAATGAGCAGTTCTTC. Translated, it gives CASREGLAGANEQFF.

The gene calls are TRBV11-3 and TRBJ1-1; D gene unclear. The CDR3 is 11 residues long. Germline CDR1 SGHNT, CDR2 YENEEA. V shed 2 bases and J shed 6 bases, with 4 bases lying between them. CDR3 DNA sequence: TGTGCCAGCAGCTTATTCGCTGAAGCTTTCTTT. Translation gives CASSLFAEAFF.

The chain has TRBV5-8 and TRBJ1-5; tentatively, D is TRBD1 (6 bases). Trimming removed 5 bases from V and 3 bases from J, with 24 bases in between. This CDR3 contains 18 residues. Per germline, CDR1 SGHTS and CDR2 YDEGEE. The CDR3 reads CASSHGRGASNFNQPQHF. CDR3 DNA: TGTGCCAGCAGTCACGGACGGGGGGCTTCTAACTTCAATCAGCCCCAGCATTTT.

This chain joins TRBV10-1 and TRBJ2-5; 11 bases line up with TRBD1. The better agreement between TRBJ2-7 and the DNA end casts doubt on the J call. Germline V gene data show CDR1 as WNHNN and CDR2 as SYGVQD (reference sequence). The CDR3 runs 15 residues. In DNA form, the CDR3 reads TGCGCCAGCAGTGCCAGGACAGGGGGCAATTACGAGCAGTACTTC. It encodes CASSARTGGNYEQYF.

This clone was counted once. The chain is built from TRBV16 and TRBJ2-1; 8 bases are a match to TRBD1. Losses at the gene ends were 4 bases for V and 0 bases for J; bases not matched to a gene: 2. This CDR3 has 15 amino acids. CDR1 and CDR2 (germline): KGHSY, FQNENV. The CDR3 DNA reads TGTGCCAGCAGCCGAACAGGGGGCTCCTACAATGAGCAGTTCTTC. It encodes CASSRTGGSYNEQFF.

J is TRBJ1-1 and V is TRBV11-3, with D possibly matching TRBD1 (6 bases). Trimming pared 1 base from V and 4 bases from J, leaving 16 bases between. The CDR3 has 16 amino acids. Germline V gene lookup returns CDR1 SGHNT and CDR2 YENEEA. In DNA form, the CDR3 reads TGTGCCAGCAGCTTAGTCTTTAATCAGGGGCGCACTGAAGCTTTCTTT. Translating it yields CASSLVFNQGRTEAFF.

The chain couples TRBV19 to TRBJ2-7, with TRBD2 identical over 8 bases. The V segment lost 6 bases and the J segment 2 bases; nucleotides outside the gene matches: 6. Per the germline V gene, CDR1 is LNHDA and CDR2 is SQIVND (reference sequence). The CDR3 extends over 14 amino acids. The CDR3 is CASRITSGPYEQYF. CDR3 nucleotides: TGTGCCAGTAGGATTACTAGCGGACCCTACGAGCAGTACTTC. The full variable domain, with the rest looked up from reference TRBV19 and TRBJ2-7, is DGGITQSPKYLFRKEGQNVTLSCEQNLNHDAMYWYRQDPGQGLRLIYYSQIVNDFQKGDIAEGYSVSREKKESFPLTVTSAQKNPTAFYLCASRITSGPYEQYFGPGTRLTVT.

The gene calls are TRBV2 and TRBJ1-1; no clear D gene. CDR3 length equals 15 residues. Germline-derived CDR1 and CDR2 are SNHLY and FYNNEI. V shed 1 base and J shed 5 bases, with 14 bases lying between them. CDR3 DNA: TGTGCCAGCAGTGAAGGAGGCGGGCGGGGAACTGAAGCTTTCTTT. Its protein product is CASSEGGGRGTEAFF.

The chain recombines TRBV5-1 with TRBJ2-1; no clear D. The CDR3 covers 14 residues. Germline V gene lookup returns CDR1 SGHRS and CDR2 YFSETQ. Trimming took off 5 bases at V and 5 bases at J, with 14 bases between the two ends. The CDR3 protein is CASRTILSNNEQFF. The CDR3 region has the DNA TGCGCCAGCAGAACTATACTCTCAAACAATGAGCAGTTCTTC.

This chain joins TRBV27 and TRBJ2-7, with 14 bases fitting TRBD2. Trimming cost V 6 bases and J 6 bases; bases outside gene matches: 4. This CDR3 contains 14 residues. Germline CDR1 MNHEY, CDR2 SMNVEV (reference sequence). CDR3 in amino acids: CASRMGLAGVEQYF. As DNA, the CDR3 is TGTGCCAGCAGGATGGGACTAGCGGGAGTCGAGCAGTACTTC.

The chain combines TRBV30 with TRBJ2-1, with a weak D call TRBD2 (6 bases). This CDR3 region has 11 residues. The V and J ends lost 2 bases and 14 bases respectively, with 13 bases between them. Germline V gene data show CDR1 as GTSNPN and CDR2 as SVGIG (reference sequence). DNA for the CDR3: TGTGCCTGGAGTAACCCGACTAGGGAGTTCTTC. It codes for CAWSNPTREFF.

The chain joins TRBV9 to TRBJ1-4; weak D call: TRBD1 (6 bases). CDR1 is SGDLS and CDR2 is YYNGEE in the germline V gene. The CDR3 totals 16 residues. Trimming took off 0 bases at V and 5 bases at J, with 14 bases between the two ends. The CDR3 DNA reads as TGTGCCAGCAGCGTAGCCCCACAGGGCGGAAATGAAAAACTGTTTTTT. Its translation is CASSVAPQGGNEKLFF.

This chain's CDR3 is CASTLAGVGGTQYF. The DNA of the CDR3 is TGTGCCAGCACCTTAGCGGGAGTAGGAGGTACGCAGTATTTT. This chain joins TRBV6-1 and TRBJ2-3; 9 positions match TRBD2. In germline, CDR1 is MNHNS, CDR2 SASEGT. V was clipped by 7 bases and J by 8 bases; unmatched bases: 10. This CDR3 is 14 amino acids long.

The rearrangement links TRBV6-1 to TRBJ1-5; D gene ambiguous. The CDR3 spans 14 residues. Trimming removed 4 bases at V and 9 bases at J, with 16 bases between. CDR1 and CDR2 (germline): MNHNS, SASEGT. The CDR3 region is CASSADGGPRPQHF. The CDR3 DNA sequence: TGTGCCAGCAGTGCGGACGGCGGGCCTAGGCCCCAGCATTTT.

This clone occurred once. The CDR3 loop is CASSTLGLNTGELFF. In nucleotides, the CDR3 is TGTGCCAGCAGTACCCTTGGGCTTAACACCGGGGAGCTGTTTTTT. V usage is TRBV5-6 and J usage is TRBJ2-2; D gene unclear. The length of the CDR3 is 15 residues. Germline V lookup: CDR1 SGHDT, CDR2 YYEEEE. V dropped 5 bases and J dropped 2 bases, with 13 bases sitting between them.

In its sample, this clone was seen once. This chain joins TRBV10-2 and TRBJ2-5; 9 bases map to TRBD2. CDR1 and CDR2 from the germline V gene are WSHSY and SAAADI. The CDR3 totals 17 residues. With 2 bases clipped from V and 3 bases from J, the junction kept 10 bases outside the gene matches. The CDR3 nucleotides read TGCGCCAGCAGTGAGGGGGTCCTAGCGGGGCCTGAAGAGACCCAGTACTTC. Residues: CASSEGVLAGPEETQYF.

The chain is built from TRBV2 and TRBJ2-4; the D gene is possibly TRBD2 (5 bases). V shed 2 bases and J shed 8 bases, with 22 bases lying between them. Germline V gene data show CDR1 as SNHLY and CDR2 as FYNNEI. The CDR3 has 17 residues. CDR3 nucleotides: TGTGCCAGCAGTGAATTGATCTCTAGCACGAGACCTCACATTCAGTACTTC. Its protein is CASSELISSTRPHIQYF.

The chain carries TRBV19 and TRBJ2-7; no clear D gene. The germline gives CDR1 LNHDA, CDR2 SQIVND (reference sequence). The CDR3 runs 14 residues. The V and J ends lost 6 bases and 2 bases respectively, with 14 bases between them. The CDR3 nucleotides are TGTGCCAGTAGGAAGTCCTTAGAGGCCTACGAGCAGTACTTC. Encoded protein: CASRKSLEAYEQYF.

The chain links TRBV18 to TRBJ1-2; TRBD1 might be the D (6 bases). This CDR3 is built from 15 residues. The germline V gene has CDR1 KGHSH and CDR2 LQKENI. Trimming took off 3 bases at V and 6 bases at J, with 17 bases between the two ends. This CDR3 is CASSPPDRTAHGYTF. In nucleotides, the CDR3 is TGTGCCAGCTCACCTCCCGATCGGACAGCTCATGGCTACACCTTC.